This T cell receptor (beta chain) was recovered during a study of T cell responses to AZD1222 COVID-19 vaccine (dated by TCRdb to the early 2020s). Background on the whole study: A total of 230 to 250 trial participants underwent TCR sequencing, of whom about 200 received two doses of AZD1222 and some 25 received two doses of the MenACWY control vaccine. Trial participants were enrolled by age into subgroups of 18-55, 56-69 and 70-plus years, and around 140, 26 and 57 TCR-sequenced participants, respectively, were included in these subgroups. Results the study describes overall, beyond this receptor: Nearly half of unique spike-specific TCRs reportedly recognized epitopes outside regions mutated in the B.1.351 and B.1.1.7 variants. CD4 TCRs associated with the vaccine covered the entire spike protein, and the dominant responses were in regions 160-218 and 743-854. Most participants were white British and females outnumbered males, and the authors suggested that clonal diversity may have been underestimated. Conclusions about previously exposed vaccinees were limited because only a handful of AZD1222 recipients were SARS-CoV-2 seropositive at baseline. A significant rise in spike-specific TCR breadth and depth was observed after two AZD1222 doses relative to day 0 and relative to MenACWY recipients. The 56-69-year group was small, and its depth increase did not reach significance, likely because of low power. No day 14 peak-response samples were available, so repertoires were characterized only after the peak T cell response.

The CDR3 regions of human TCRbeta chains were analyzed by immunosequencing. On the authors' methods: TCRs in the repertoires were matched against a reference library of SARS-CoV-2-specific TCRs that had been generated with the MIRA antigen-specificity platform. Breadth was defined as the fraction of unique TCRs that were SARS-CoV-2-associated, and depth was defined as the fraction of total T cells that were SARS-CoV-2-associated. Using the MIRA data, each spike-specific TCR was mapped to the spike region that the TCR reacts to and placed in a CD4 or CD8 class. Log10-transformed breadth and depth values were compared by one-way ANOVA with Sidak's multiple comparisons tests. TCRdb took over this immuneACCESS table, retaining in-frame rearrangements with V and J assigned. Such tables are incomplete; in checked studies, under half of the missing clones stem from an unresolved V gene, and the remainder is unexplained. V and J calls plus clone size are reproduced from that table; the DNA served to infer D and trimming. This sample has 150,000 or so clones in its table, and over 80% of those were observed once. The ten largest clones represent 3% to 4% of the sample.

Sample time point, as interpreted from the label and publication: about 28 days (+/-7) after the second vaccine dose. AZD1222 recipients given second doses at about 4 weeks or at about 12 weeks were pooled, since spike-specific TCR depth and breadth were not found to differ between the two schedules. Vaccinee samples came from UK trials COV001 and COV002, including a single-blind randomized controlled phase 2/3 trial of AZD1222 (ChAdOx1 nCoV-19) in healthy adults. Trial participant PBMC samples were collected at day 0 and day 28 after the second dose for TCRbeta chain sequencing. As regards this clone: It has no known antigen specificity. Per-base quality was not reported, and no clone a single base away is much larger than it.

The TCR was taken from an adult who received the AZD1222 COVID-19 vaccine. The source material was peripheral blood, sampled 28 days after the second AZD1222 dose.

The CDR3 is CASSLKASGAEAFF. The nucleotides read TGTGCCAGCAGCTTAAAGGCCTCCGGGGCTGAAGCTTTCTTT. The rearrangement joined TRBV7-3 to TRBJ1-1; the D gene identity is not certain. The CDR3 starts with the cysteine, ends with the phenylalanine, and has 14 residues. The kept DNA is CDR3 alone, 42 bases in frame from the first base. The V and J ends are trimmed by 1 base and 6 bases, leaving 12 bases between them. CDR1 and CDR2, per the germline V gene, are SGHTA and FQGTGA.